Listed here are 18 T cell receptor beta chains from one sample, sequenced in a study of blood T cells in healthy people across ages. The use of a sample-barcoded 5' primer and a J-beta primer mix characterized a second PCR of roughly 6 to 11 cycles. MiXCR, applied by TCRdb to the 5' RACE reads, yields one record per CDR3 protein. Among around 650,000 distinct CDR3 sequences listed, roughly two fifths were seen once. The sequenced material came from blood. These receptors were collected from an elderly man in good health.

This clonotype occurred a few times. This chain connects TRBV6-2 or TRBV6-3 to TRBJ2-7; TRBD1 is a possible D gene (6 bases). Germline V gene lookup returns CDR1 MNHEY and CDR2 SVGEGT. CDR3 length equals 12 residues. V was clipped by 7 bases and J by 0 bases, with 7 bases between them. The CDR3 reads CASKDSSYEQYF. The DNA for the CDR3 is TGTGCCAGCAAGGACAGCTCCTACGAGCAGTACTTC.

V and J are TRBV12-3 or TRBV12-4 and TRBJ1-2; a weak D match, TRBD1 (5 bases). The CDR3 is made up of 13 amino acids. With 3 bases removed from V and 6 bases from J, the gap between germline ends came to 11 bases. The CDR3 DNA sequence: TGTGCCAGCAGTTTCGGTGCAGGGAATGGCTACACCTTC. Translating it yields CASSFGAGNGYTF.

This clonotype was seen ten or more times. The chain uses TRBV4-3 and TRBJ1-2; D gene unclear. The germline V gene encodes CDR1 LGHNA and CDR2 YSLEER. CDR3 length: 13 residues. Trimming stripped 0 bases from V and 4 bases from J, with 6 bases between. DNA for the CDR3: TGCGCCAGCAGCCAAGACGGGGTCTATGGCTACACCTTC. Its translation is CASSQDGVYGYTF.

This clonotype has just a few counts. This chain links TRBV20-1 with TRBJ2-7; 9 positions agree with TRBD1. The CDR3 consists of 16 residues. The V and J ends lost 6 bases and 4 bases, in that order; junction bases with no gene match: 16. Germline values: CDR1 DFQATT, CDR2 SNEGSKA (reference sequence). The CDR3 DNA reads TGCAGTGCCTCTGCGAGACAGGGACAGGGATATTACGAGCAGTACTTC. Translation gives CSASARQGQGYYEQYF.

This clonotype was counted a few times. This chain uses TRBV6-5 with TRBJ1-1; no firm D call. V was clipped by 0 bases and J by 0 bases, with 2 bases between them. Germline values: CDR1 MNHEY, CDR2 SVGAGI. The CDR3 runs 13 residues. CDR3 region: CASSYSLNTEAFF. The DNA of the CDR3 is TGTGCCAGCAGTTACTCGCTGAACACTGAAGCTTTCTTT.

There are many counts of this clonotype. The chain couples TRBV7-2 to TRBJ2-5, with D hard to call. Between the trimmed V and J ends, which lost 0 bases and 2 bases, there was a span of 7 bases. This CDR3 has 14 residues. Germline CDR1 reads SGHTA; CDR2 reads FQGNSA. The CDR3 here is CASSLAAFQETQYF. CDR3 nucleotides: TGTGCCAGCAGCTTAGCGGCCTTTCAAGAGACCCAGTACTTC.

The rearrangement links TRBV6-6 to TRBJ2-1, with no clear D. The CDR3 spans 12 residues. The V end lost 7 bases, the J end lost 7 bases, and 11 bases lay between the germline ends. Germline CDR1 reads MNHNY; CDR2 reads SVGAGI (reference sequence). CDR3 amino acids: CASKDPRNEQFF. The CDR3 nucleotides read TGTGCCAGCAAAGACCCGCGTAATGAGCAGTTCTTC.

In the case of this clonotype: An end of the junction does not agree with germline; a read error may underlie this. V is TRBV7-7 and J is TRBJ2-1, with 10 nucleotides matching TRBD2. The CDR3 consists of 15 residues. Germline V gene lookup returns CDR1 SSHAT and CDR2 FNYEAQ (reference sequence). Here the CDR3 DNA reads TGTGCCAGCAGATTAGGAGCGGGGGGGTACAATGAGCAGTTCTTC. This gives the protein CASRLGAGGYNEQFF.

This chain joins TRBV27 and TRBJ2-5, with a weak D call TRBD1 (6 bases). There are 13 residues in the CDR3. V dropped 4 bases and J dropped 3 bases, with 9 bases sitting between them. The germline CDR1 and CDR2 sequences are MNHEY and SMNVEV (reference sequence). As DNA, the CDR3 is TGTGCCAGCAGTTGCGCAGGGGAAGAGACCCAGTACTTC. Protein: CASSCAGEETQYF.

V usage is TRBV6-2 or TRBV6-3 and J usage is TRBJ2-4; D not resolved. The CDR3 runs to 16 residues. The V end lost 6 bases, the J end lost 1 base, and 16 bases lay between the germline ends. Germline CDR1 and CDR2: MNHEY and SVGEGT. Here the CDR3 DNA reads TGTGCCAGCAGGCCCCGGTTAGGAATGGCCAAAAACATTCAGTACTTC. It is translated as CASRPRLGMAKNIQYF.

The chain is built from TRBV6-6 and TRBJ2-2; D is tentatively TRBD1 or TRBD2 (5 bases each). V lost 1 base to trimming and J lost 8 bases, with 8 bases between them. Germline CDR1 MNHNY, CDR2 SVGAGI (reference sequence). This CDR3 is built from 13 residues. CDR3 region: CASSYYGGGELFF. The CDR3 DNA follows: TGTGCCAGCAGTTACTATGGGGGAGGGGAGCTGTTTTTT.

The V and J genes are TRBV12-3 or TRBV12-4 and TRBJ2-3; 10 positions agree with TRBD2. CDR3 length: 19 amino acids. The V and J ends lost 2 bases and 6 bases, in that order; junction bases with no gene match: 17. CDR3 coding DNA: TGTGCCAGCAGTTTACGTGCCGGCTCTAGCGGGAGCCGAGGGGATACGCAGTATTTT. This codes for CASSLRAGSSGSRGDTQYF.

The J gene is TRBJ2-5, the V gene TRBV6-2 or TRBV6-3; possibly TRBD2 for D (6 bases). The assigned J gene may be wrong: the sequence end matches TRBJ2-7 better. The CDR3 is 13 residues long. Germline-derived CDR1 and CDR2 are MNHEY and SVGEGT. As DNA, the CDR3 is TGTGCCAGCACCTGGGGAGGTCGGGACGAGCAGTACTTC. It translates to CASTWGGRDEQYF.

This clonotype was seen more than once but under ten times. The CDR3 coding sequence is TGCAGTGCTGGAGCCGAGATCCAAGAGACCCAGTACTTC. Protein product: CSAGAEIQETQYF. The chain is built from TRBV20-1 and TRBJ2-5; D remains unclear. Trimming left V 5 bases short and J 1 base short, with 11 bases between. There are 13 residues in the CDR3. Germline-derived CDR1 and CDR2 are DFQATT and SNEGSKA (reference sequence).

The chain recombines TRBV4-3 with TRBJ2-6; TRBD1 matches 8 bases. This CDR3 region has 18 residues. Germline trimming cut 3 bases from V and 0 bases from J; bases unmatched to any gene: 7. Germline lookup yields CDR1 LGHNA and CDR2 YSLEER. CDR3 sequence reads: CASSQSTGTGSGANVLTF. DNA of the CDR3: TGCGCCAGCAGCCAGTCCACAGGGACAGGCTCTGGGGCCAACGTCCTGACTTTC.

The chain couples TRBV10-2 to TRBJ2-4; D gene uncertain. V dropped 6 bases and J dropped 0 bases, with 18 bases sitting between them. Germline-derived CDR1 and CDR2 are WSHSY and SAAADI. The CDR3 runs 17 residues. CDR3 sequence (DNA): TGCGCCAGCAGGGCAGCTATACCGTCCCTAGCCAAAAACATTCAGTACTTC. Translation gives CASRAAIPSLAKNIQYF.

CDR3 nucleotide sequence: TGTGCCAGCAGCTTGTATGCAGGGGGCGGCTATGGCTACACCTTC. Translating gives CASSLYAGGGYGYTF. The rearrangement joins TRBV5-4 to TRBJ1-2; 8 bases are shared with TRBD1. Germline CDR1 and CDR2: SGHNT and YYREEE (reference sequence). With 1 base clipped from V and 4 bases from J, the junction kept 6 bases outside the gene matches. The CDR3 length is 15 residues.

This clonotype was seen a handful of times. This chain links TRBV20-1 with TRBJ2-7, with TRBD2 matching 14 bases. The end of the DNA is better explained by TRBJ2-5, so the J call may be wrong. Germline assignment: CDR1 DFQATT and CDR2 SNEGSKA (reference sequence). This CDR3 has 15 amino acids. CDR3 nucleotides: TGCAGTGCTAGAGACGGGACTAGCGGGAGTGCGACCCAGTACTTC. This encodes CSARDGTSGSATQYF.